This T cell receptor (beta chain) was recorded in a study of T cell repertoires in cytomegalovirus infection. MiXCR, run by TCRdb on the reads, gives a single entry per CDR3 protein. This table holds approximately 470,000 distinct CDR3 sequences, about 42% found once. The CDR3 has 9 amino acids. CDR1 is ENHRY, CDR2 SYGVKD, per germline. As regards this clonotype: Antigen specificity is unknown. A junction boundary mismatches the germline segment, possibly from a read error.

The chain combines TRBV10-3 with TRBJ1-2; no firm D call. The source of this sequence is a human donor in good health (CMV status not recorded). Some clones in this sample may be carry-over from other donors' samples. This material consisted of cultured PBMCs, taken from culture after CMV antigen stimulation. The CDR3 region is CAISKVPFF. The DNA of the CDR3 is TGTGCCATCAGTAAGGTCCCCTTTTTC.